Only a few counts were recorded for the clone carrying this T cell receptor beta chain. What it binds is unknown. These data originate in a study of identical twins. Study-level points and caveats: Insertion counts were lower in abundant cord blood beta clonotypes, a trend that memory repertoires did not show.

The V and J ends lost 5 bases and 4 bases respectively, with 18 bases between them. Germline V gene lookup returns CDR1 MNHEY and CDR2 SMNVEV (reference sequence). This CDR3 region has 17 residues. Using its own MiXCR run on the 5' RACE reads, TCRdb lists one record per CDR3 protein. The sample lists 600,000 to 850,000 distinct CDR3 sequences, about 20% occurring once. The sample was also reused in another study, on T cells expressing NK-cell markers. From that report: Among several donors, these clonotypes also ranked first in the CD3+CD56-NKG2C+ fraction.

V is TRBV27 and J is TRBJ2-6; possibly TRBD1 for D (6 bases). The sample was PBMCs. This receptor was taken from a woman aged 18-29 years in good health. The CDR3 DNA reads as TGTGCCAGCAGTCTGACCGGACAGAAAAGGGGGGCCAACGTCCTGACTTTC. Translating it yields CASSLTGQKRGANVLTF.